This is a list of T cell receptor beta chains from one sample in a study of cytomegalovirus exposure and HLA in healthy donors. The table came from immunoSEQ multiplex PCR; TCRdb's copy has only in-frame clones and leaves some out. Of under 300,000 clones in the sample, around 85% were seen once. The sequenced sample consisted of PBMCs. The receptors were sampled from a woman aged 18-29 years in good health and CMV-seronegative. CDR3s include the opening cysteine and the closing phenylalanine or tryptophan. A D gene is named only where the DNA matches it firmly. Part of the rows lack a size; the others show once, few, many or a class for expanded clones.

>TRBV2|TRBJ1-1|TRBD1|-
TGTGCCAGCAGCCCCAGGACAGGGGCTTTCTTT
CASSPRTGAFF
>TRBV4-3|TRBJ2-7|TRBD2|-
TGCGCCAGCAGCCAAGGCGGCGGGGGGACCTACGAGCAGTACTTC
CASSQGGGGTYEQYF
>TRBV4-1|TRBJ1-4|-|-
TGCGCCAGCAGCCTTGGCAGGGTTGCAACTAATGAAAAACTGTTTTTT
CASSLGRVATNEKLFF
>TRBV6-6|TRBJ2-1|TRBD2|-
TGTGCCAGCAGTTTAGGGACTAGCGGGCCCGAGCAGTTCTTC
CASSLGTSGPEQFF
>TRBV9|TRBJ1-6|-|few
TGTGCCAGCACCGAGACGGATGGAGGACGAGGGCTCCACTTT
CASTETDGGRGLHF
>TRBV4-1|TRBJ2-7|TRBD2|-
TGCGCCAGCAGCCAAGAGGACGGGAGGGCTCCCTACGAGCAGTACTTC
CASSQEDGRAPYEQYF
>TRBV30|TRBJ1-1|-|-
TGTGCCTGGATCGGCCGGGGGACTGAAGCTTTCTTT
CAWIGRGTEAFF
>TRBV4-1|TRBJ2-3|TRBD2|-
TGCGCCAGCAGCATAGCGGGAATCACAGATACGCAGTATTTT
CASSIAGITDTQYF
>TRBV5-1|TRBJ2-7|TRBD2|once
TGCGCCAGCAGCACTTCCGGGACTAGTGCCTACGAGCAGTACTTC
CASSTSGTSAYEQYF
>TRBV4-3|TRBJ2-3|-|-
TGCGCCAGCAGCCCCTACGGGGGGAGGGGGAGTGCAGATACGCAGTATTTT
CASSPYGGRGSADTQYF
>TRBV7-9|TRBJ1-1|TRBD1|-
TGTGCCAGCAGCTTAGTACAGGGGAATACTGAAGCTTTCTTT
CASSLVQGNTEAFF
>TRBV7-2|TRBJ1-1|TRBD1|-
TGTGCCAGCAGCTCCGACAGGGGCACTGAAGCTTTCTTT
CASSSDRGTEAFF
>TRBV5-1|TRBJ2-1|TRBD2|-
TGCGCCAGCAGCTTGGCTTGGGGAGGGAGGGCCGTAAATGAGCAGTTCTTC
CASSLAWGGRAVNEQFF
>TRBV9|TRBJ2-7|TRBD1|-
TGTGCCAGCAGCCTCCGGACAGGGCCCTACGAGCAGTACTTC
CASSLRTGPYEQYF
>TRBV15|TRBJ1-4|-|-
TGTGCCACCAACCCGGGGTCCACCACTAATGAAAAACTGTTTTTT
CATNPGSTTNEKLFF
>TRBV27|TRBJ2-7|-|-
TGTGCCAGCAGTTTGATCTGGAGCTCCTACGAGCAGTACTTC
CASSLIWSSYEQYF
>TRBV27|TRBJ2-7|-|-
TGTGCCAGCAGTTCGGGGGGCGCAGGCTCCTACGAGCAGTACTTC
CASSSGGAGSYEQYF
>TRBV5-6|TRBJ2-7|-|few
TGTGCCAGCAGCCCGGAAGGTGTCGGGAACGAGCAGTACTTC
CASSPEGVGNEQYF
>TRBV6-5|TRBJ1-1|-|-
TGTGCCAGCAGTTACCGCGGGGGGAACACTGAAGCTTTCTTT
CASSYRGGNTEAFF
>TRBV4-3|TRBJ1-5|TRBD1|-
TGCGCCAGCAGCCAACGGGACAGGGGAAGGTTTAGTAATCAGCCCCAGCATTTT
CASSQRDRGRFSNQPQHF
>TRBV10-3|TRBJ2-7|-|few
TGTGCCATCCAGGCAGCGGTCGGGATCTACGAGCAGTACTTC
CAIQAAVGIYEQYF
>TRBV6-5|TRBJ2-2|-|-
TGTGCCAGCAGTTACCGACTAAACACCGGGGAGCTGTTTTTT
CASSYRLNTGELFF
>TRBV30|TRBJ2-7|TRBD2|-
TGTGCCTGGAGTGTAGGAGCGGGGGTGCAGTACTTC
CAWSVGAGVQYF
>TRBV10-3|TRBJ1-1|-|once
TGTGCCATCAGTGGGGTTCAGGGAAACACTGAAGCTTTCTTT
CAISGVQGNTEAFF
>TRBV4-1|TRBJ2-7|TRBD2|-
TGCGCCAGCAGCCAAGAAGTGGCCAACGGGAGGGAGCAGTACTTC
CASSQEVANGREQYF
>TRBV7-6|TRBJ2-7|TRBD2|-
TGTGCCAGCAGCCCCGGGACTAGCGGAGTCTCCTACGAGCAGTACTTC
CASSPGTSGVSYEQYF
>TRBV7-6|TRBJ1-6|-|-
TGTGCCAGCAGCTTAGCTAGCAGGACAGATTCACCCCTCCACTTT
CASSLASRTDSPLHF
>TRBV5-1|TRBJ1-2|TRBD1|few
TGCGCCAGCAGCTTCGGGACAGGTGATGGCTACACCTTC
CASSFGTGDGYTF
>TRBV11-2|TRBJ1-6|-|-
TGTGCCAGCAGGCTTCTGGACAGAAATAATTCACCCCTCCACTTT
CASRLLDRNNSPLHF
>TRBV30|TRBJ1-3|-|few
TGTGCCTGGGGCCTCCTTGGAAACACCATATATTTT
CAWGLLGNTIYF
>TRBV4-3|TRBJ2-7|TRBD1|-
TGCGCCAGCAGCCATATCCGGGACAGAAACTACGAGCAGTACTTC
CASSHIRDRNYEQYF
>TRBV27|TRBJ2-7|-|-
TGTGCCAGCAGTTCAGGGTCCTTGCCCGAGCAGTACTTC
CASSSGSLPEQYF
>TRBV7-2|TRBJ2-1|-|few
TGTGCCAGCAGCTTAAAAGCGGTAAGCTCCTACAATGAGCAGTTCTTC
CASSLKAVSSYNEQFF
>TRBV6-1|TRBJ1-2|TRBD1|few
TGTGCCAGCAGGCCAGGGGGCCACTATGGCTACACCTTC
CASRPGGHYGYTF